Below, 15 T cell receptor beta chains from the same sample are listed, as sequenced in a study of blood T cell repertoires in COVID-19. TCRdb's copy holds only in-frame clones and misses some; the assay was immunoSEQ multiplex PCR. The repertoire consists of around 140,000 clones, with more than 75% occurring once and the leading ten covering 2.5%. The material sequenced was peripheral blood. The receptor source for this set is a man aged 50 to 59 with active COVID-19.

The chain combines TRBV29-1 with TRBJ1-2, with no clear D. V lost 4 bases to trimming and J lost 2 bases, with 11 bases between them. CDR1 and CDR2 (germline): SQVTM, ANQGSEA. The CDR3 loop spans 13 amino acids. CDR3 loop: CSVGGGKNYGYTF. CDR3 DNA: TGCAGCGTTGGGGGAGGGAAAAACTATGGCTACACCTTC.

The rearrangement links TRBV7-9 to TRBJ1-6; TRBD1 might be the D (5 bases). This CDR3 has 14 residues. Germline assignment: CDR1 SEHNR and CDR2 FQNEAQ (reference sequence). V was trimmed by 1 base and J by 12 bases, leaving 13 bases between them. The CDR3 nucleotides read TGTGCCAGCAGCTTAGTAGGGGCCCCGGGACCCCTCCACTTT. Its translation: CASSLVGAPGPLHF.

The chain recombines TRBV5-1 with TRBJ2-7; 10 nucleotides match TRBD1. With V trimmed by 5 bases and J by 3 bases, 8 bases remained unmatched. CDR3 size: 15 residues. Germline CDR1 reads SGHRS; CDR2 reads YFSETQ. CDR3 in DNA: TGCGCCAGCAGAGATACCGGGACAGGGGTCTACGAGCAGTACTTC. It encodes CASRDTGTGVYEQYF.

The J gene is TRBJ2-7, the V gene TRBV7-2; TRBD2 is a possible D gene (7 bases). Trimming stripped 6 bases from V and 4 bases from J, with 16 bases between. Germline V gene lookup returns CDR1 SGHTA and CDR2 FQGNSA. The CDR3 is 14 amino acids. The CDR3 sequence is CASSQRGANYEQYF. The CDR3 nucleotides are TGTGCCAGCAGTCAACGGGGGGCCAATTACGAGCAGTACTTC.

This chain's CDR3 is CASIGQGGNTEAFF. DNA of the CDR3: TGTGCCAGTATAGGACAGGGGGGGAACACTGAAGCTTTCTTT. This chain links TRBV19 with TRBJ1-1; 10 bases map to TRBD1. The germline V gene has CDR1 LNHDA and CDR2 SQIVND (reference sequence). Trimming removed 7 bases from V and 1 base from J; junction bases left unmatched: 3. The CDR3 consists of 14 residues.

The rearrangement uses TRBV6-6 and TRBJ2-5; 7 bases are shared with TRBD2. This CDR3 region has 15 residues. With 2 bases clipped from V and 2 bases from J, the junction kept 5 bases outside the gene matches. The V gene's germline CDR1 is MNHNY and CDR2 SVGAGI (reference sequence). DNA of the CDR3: TGTGCCAGCAGTTACGGGGGAGGGGCGCAAGAGACCCAGTACTTC. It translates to CASSYGGGAQETQYF.

CDR3 loop: CASRADGLYGYTF. The DNA for the CDR3 is TGTGCCAGCAGAGCTGACGGACTCTATGGCTACACCTTC. J is TRBJ1-2 and V is TRBV2; D gene uncertain. The CDR3 spans 13 residues. The germline V gene has CDR1 SNHLY and CDR2 FYNNEI. V gave up 6 bases and J gave up 4 bases, with 12 bases separating them.

Here the CDR3 DNA reads TGTGCCATCAGTGAGTCCGCGGCCGAGACCCAGTACTTC. It yields the protein CAISESAAETQYF. The V call is TRBV10-3, the J call TRBJ2-5; D remains ambiguous. The germline V gene has CDR1 ENHRY and CDR2 SYGVKD. V was trimmed by 0 bases and J by 5 bases, leaving 7 bases between them. CDR3 length equals 13 residues.

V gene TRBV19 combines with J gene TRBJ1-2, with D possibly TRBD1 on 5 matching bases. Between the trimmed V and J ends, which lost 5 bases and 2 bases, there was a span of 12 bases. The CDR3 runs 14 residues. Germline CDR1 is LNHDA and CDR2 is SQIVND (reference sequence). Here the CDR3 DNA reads TGTGCCAGTAGTCGCAACGCAGGGAACTATGGCTACACCTTC. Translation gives CASSRNAGNYGYTF.

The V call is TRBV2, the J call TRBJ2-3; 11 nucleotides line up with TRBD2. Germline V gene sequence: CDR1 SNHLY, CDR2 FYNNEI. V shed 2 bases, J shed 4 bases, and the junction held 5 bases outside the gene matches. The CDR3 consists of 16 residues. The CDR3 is CASSEQLAGAPDTQYF. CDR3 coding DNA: TGTGCCAGCAGTGAACAACTAGCGGGGGCCCCAGATACGCAGTATTTT. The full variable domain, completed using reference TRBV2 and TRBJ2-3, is EPEVTQTPSHQVTQMGQEVILRCVPISNHLYFYWYRQILGQKVEFLVSFYNNEISEKSEIFDDQFSVERPDGSNFTLKIRSTKLEDSAMYFCASSEQLAGAPDTQYFGPGTRLTVL.

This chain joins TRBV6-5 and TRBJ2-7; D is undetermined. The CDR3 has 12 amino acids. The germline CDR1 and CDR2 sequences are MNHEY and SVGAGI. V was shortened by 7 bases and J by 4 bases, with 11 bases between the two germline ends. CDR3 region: CASTDPRYEQYF. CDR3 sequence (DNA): TGTGCCAGCACCGACCCCAGGTACGAGCAGTACTTC.

The CDR3 region has the DNA TGTGCCAGCAGTTCCCGGACAGTCAATTCAAAGGGCTACACCTTC. Its translation is CASSSRTVNSKGYTF. This chain links TRBV5-4 with TRBJ1-2; possible D gene TRBD1, 6 bases. Germline CDR1 SGHNT, CDR2 YYREEE (reference sequence). This CDR3 spans 15 amino acids. V lost 5 bases, J lost 8 bases, and 22 bases lay in between.

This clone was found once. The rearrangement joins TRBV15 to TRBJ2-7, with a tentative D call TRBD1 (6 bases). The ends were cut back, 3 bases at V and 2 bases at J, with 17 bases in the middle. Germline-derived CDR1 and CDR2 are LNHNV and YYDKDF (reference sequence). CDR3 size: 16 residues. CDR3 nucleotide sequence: TGTGCCACCAGCAGTAACTTGGACAGCTTTACCTACGAGCAGTACTTC. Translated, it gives CATSSNLDSFTYEQYF. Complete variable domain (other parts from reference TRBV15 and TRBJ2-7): DAMVIQNPRYQVTQFGKPVTLSCSQTLNHNVMYWYQQKSSQAPKLLFHYYDKDFNNEADTPDNFQSRRPNTSFCFLDIRSPGLGDTAMYLCATSSNLDSFTYEQYFGPGTRLTVT.

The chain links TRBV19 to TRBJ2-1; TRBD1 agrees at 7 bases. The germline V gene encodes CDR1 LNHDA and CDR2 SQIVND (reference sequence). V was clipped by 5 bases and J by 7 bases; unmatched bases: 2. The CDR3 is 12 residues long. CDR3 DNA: TGTGCCAGTAGTCCACAGGGGAATGAGCAGTTCTTC. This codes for CASSPQGNEQFF.

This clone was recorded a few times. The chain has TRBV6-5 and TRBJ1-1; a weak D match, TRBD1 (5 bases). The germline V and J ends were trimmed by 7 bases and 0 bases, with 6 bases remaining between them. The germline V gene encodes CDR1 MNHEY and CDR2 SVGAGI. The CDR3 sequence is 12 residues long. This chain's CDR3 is CASKGVNTEAFF. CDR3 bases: TGTGCCAGCAAAGGGGTGAACACTGAAGCTTTCTTT.